Given below is one TCR beta chain in context. This clone has a handful of counts. The antigen it recognizes is unknown. The sample holds no much larger clone one base away, and base qualities are not on file. The data belong to a study of cytomegalovirus exposure and HLA in healthy donors (dated by TCRdb to about 2017). The study in broad terms: According to an earlier analysis of several hundred of the donors, 150 million to 200 million T cells yielded over 90 million unique TCR beta sequences and 276 Gb of sequence data. An early release covering about 600 HLA-typed donors comprised around 300 gigabases of sequencing data and 65 million to 100 million unique TCR sequences. The genetic ancestry cluster associated with self-reported Caucasian donors included 81% of the roughly 360 genotyped donors. The study was designed to test whether signatures of past pathogen exposure could be identified by cataloging public T cell receptors. The study used immunosequencing to profile the T cell repertoires of approximately 690 subjects and linked those repertoires to cytomegalovirus serostatus. In addition to the first cohort of approximately 650 subjects, a separate validation cohort of about 120 different subjects was used. To predict cytomegalovirus infection status, the study combined high-throughput TCR immunosequencing, statistical association of individual TCRs with disease status, and machine learning. In a later analysis, previously published TCR beta repertoires from several hundred donors were re-analyzed and high-resolution HLA genotyping was added so that TCR occurrence patterns could be studied. Rather than using new phenotypic data, the later analysis identified candidate immune exposures from TCR beta sequences and from how often those sequences occurred across donors. In an earlier analysis of more than 550 of the donors, high-throughput TCR beta sequencing was used to judge whether each TCR beta V gene segment behaved as functional or pseudogenic. Donor age, sex, ethnicity and CMV serostatus were compiled together with the repertoire data. A later genetic analysis used genome-wide SNP genotypes for about three fifths of the 666 donors, treating that subset as a discovery cohort. All discovery cohort repertoires had been generated on a single sequencing platform. HLA typing covered class I and class II loci at four-digit resolution. The number of typed donors differed by locus: about 620-640 for A, B, C, DRB1 and DQB1; 500 to 550 for DQA1; around 580 for DPA1; and roughly 470 for DPB1. About five DR-DQ haplotypes were handled as single units for association and clustering, since linkage in the cohort was strong. Among almost 400 genotyped donors of the cohort, an average of around 240,000 unique TCR beta nucleotide sequences were sequenced per donor, around 20% of them non-productive.

Library generation was performed with the immunoSEQ multiplex PCR assay. The multiplex PCR relied on a mix of 60 forward primers for TCR Vbeta segments and 13 reverse primers for TCR Jbeta segments. The CDR3 region of rearranged TCR beta genes was amplified from genomic DNA with a multiplex PCR assay. The Illumina HiSeq System was used to sequence the amplified TCR beta libraries as 87-base-pair reads. On the study's bioinformatics: A later analysis tallied around 80 million unique TCR beta chains across the 666 repertoires, and approximately 12 million of those chains were shared by two or more donors. Raw reads were error-corrected and collapsed into unique sequences by a nearest-neighbor algorithm in which closely related sequences were merged to remove PCR and sequencing errors. V, D and J gene segments were assigned by aligning CDR3 sequences to IMGT reference sequences. For a sequence to be retained, a match of at least six nucleotides to both a V gene segment and a J gene segment was required. Rearrangements were classified as productive when the CDR3 lacked stop codons and remained in frame with V and J, and all other rearrangements were classified as non-productive. CDR3 was defined by IMGT convention, running from the second conserved V-encoded cysteine to the conserved J-encoded phenylalanine. The earlier analysis of about 640 of the donors excluded any sequence lacking an unambiguous match to a single V gene segment. An earlier analysis of 550 to 650 of the donors classified V segments as functional when productive rearrangements were above 56.7% and as segregating when the standard deviation between donors was above 5%. A statistical classification framework was built to diagnose cytomegalovirus status from the catalog of TCR beta chain sequences. In a later analysis, TCR nucleotide sequences were compared against IMGT/GENE-DB human TR gene sequences so that V and J genes could be assigned. A later analysis assigned CDR3 sequences and most-parsimonious VDJ recombination scenarios with the TCRdist pipeline. In a later analysis, every TCR beta chain was defined by the combination of its CDR3 amino acid sequence and its V-gene family, and reads without a unique V-gene family were dropped. To address suspected cross-contamination and a sequencing artifact, a later analysis removed several hundred highly shared, low-generation-probability nucleotide sequences. In a later analysis, a clonal expansion index for each public chain was calculated from normalized within-repertoire ranks of inferred template counts. A later analysis computed generation probabilities with a VDJ recombination model fitted to out-of-frame rearrangements, and checked the results against IGoR. In a later analysis, hypergeometric tests were used to score TCR-TCR, TCR-HLA and TCR-CMV co-occurrence, with a repertoire-size bias correction applied to TCR pairs. To estimate false discovery rates, a later analysis permuted the HLA or CMV assignments 20 times. In a later analysis, co-occurring TCRs were grouped using DBSCAN, with TCRdist sequence similarity added in when clustering inside HLA-allele-positive subsets. Repertoires with fewer than 30,000 or more than 120,000 public chains, plus five repertoires with anomalous nucleotide sharing, were excluded from co-occurrence clustering. Imported from immuneACCESS, the table was reduced by TCRdb to in-frame sequences with V and J called. These copies leave out some clones; in studies compared against another copy, an unresolved V gene accounts for under half, and the cause of the remainder is not known. The V and J calls and clone size were taken over from that table, and D and trimming were inferred from the DNA. The sample profile shows approximately 89,000 clones; around two thirds of them were found once. The ten largest make up around 5.5% of the sample.

In total, roughly 670 healthy bone marrow donors made up the cohort. At the time of sampling, every cohort member was nominally healthy, though immune exposures that went unrecorded were likely present. The donor tested CMV seropositive, placing the donor among the approximately 290 seropositive members of the cohort. Every donor gave a peripheral blood sample, and the peripheral blood mononuclear cells from that sample were used for TCR beta sequencing. The Qiagen DNeasy Blood Extraction Kit was used to extract genomic DNA from the blood cell samples. What the work shows at the level of the full study, not this receptor alone: In an earlier analysis of roughly 500 of the donors, most TCR beta V segments appeared in productive rearrangements about 90% or about 30% of the time, broadly matching IMGT annotations. It was suggested by the authors that the approach could potentially be generalized to other disease states and immunological phenotypes. Correlated functional status among segregating V segments might be attributable to linkage disequilibrium, but an unknown experimental factor could not be ruled out. Immune exposure information for the cohort was limited to CMV serostatus. In the study, 150 to 200 TCR beta chains were listed as associated with cytomegalovirus. When HLA alleles, especially DR and DQ, strongly co-occurred, attributing TCR associations to individual alleles was difficult. A further reported finding was that TCR beta sequences accurately predicted the HLA-A and HLA-B alleles for most subjects in the first cohort. In this cohort, only TCR beta chains were sequenced, and detectable features were limited by the absence of alpha or paired-chain data. At a false discovery rate of 0.05, a later analysis linked about 17,000 TCR beta sequences to specific HLA alleles. The sequencing pipeline was judged likely to have produced a cluster of highly shared sequence variants as a technical artifact. Across donors, most TCR sequences were observed very rarely, whereas some public TCRs were present in many individuals. Because some donors lacked HLA typing at each locus, the association tests relied only on the typed subset. In a later analysis, HLA-associated TCR beta chains showed more clonal expansion and lower generation probabilities than non-associated chains that were equally common. Compared with the roughly 700-donor mean, donors in an Asian-associated ancestry cluster had fewer N-insertions in productive TCRs, according to a later genetic analysis. The classifier was reported to diagnose cytomegalovirus status with high specificity and sensitivity in both the original and validation cohorts. In vitro tests confirmed that a few of the cytomegalovirus-associated TCR beta chains recognize cytomegalovirus antigens. In a later analysis, most CMV-associated TCR beta chains were found to appear HLA-restricted, with HLA associations seemingly driven largely by CMV exposure. Several of the top co-occurrence clusters appeared to be linked to parvovirus B19, influenza, CMV and Epstein-Barr virus, according to a later analysis. Because counts were too low, approximately 18 rarely observed V segments, including chromosome 9 orphons, were excluded from the earlier analysis of fewer than 650 of the donors. In a later analysis, the rate of TCR association differed among HLA loci, with DRB1 alleles having the most associated TCRs and HLA-C alleles having the fewest. A later genetic analysis associated a missense DCLRE1C variant with V-gene and J-gene trimming of TCR beta chains, and an independent cohort replicated the association. Presence/absence analyses assumed roughly uniform sequencing depth across donors, an assumption that may not hold.

This clonotype originated in a woman aged 25 to 45 in good health and CMV-seropositive. The sequencing input was PBMCs.

In nucleotide form, the sequence is TGCAGCGTTGAAGATGGGGACAGGGGTAACGAGCAGTACTTC. The translation is CSVEDGDRGNEQYF. The chain couples TRBV29-1 to TRBJ2-7, with TRBD1 identical over 10 junction bases. The germline V gene specifies SQVTM as CDR1 and ANQGSEA as CDR2. From its cysteine to its phenylalanine, the CDR3 spans 14 amino acids. Only the CDR3 DNA stays, 42 bases, in frame from base 1. Germline trimming amounts to 0 bases on V and 5 bases on J, with 4 as the count of junction bases outside the gene matches.